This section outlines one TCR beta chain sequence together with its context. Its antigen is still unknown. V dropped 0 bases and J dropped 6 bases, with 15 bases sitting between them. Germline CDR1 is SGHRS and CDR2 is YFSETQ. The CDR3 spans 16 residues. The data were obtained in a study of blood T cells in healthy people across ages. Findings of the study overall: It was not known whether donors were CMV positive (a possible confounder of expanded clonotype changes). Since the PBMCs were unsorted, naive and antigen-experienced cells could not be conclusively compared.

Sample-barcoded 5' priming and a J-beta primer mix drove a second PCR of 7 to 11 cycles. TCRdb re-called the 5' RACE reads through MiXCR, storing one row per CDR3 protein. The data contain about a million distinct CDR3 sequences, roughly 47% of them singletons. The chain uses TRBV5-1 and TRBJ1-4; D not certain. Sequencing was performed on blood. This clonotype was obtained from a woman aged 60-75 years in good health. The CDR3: CASSLAPVDGDEKLFF. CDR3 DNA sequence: TGCGCCAGCAGCTTGGCTCCCGTGGACGGGGATGAAAAACTGTTTTTT.